A selection of T cell receptor beta chains follows, all from one sample in a study of T cell repertoires in cytomegalovirus infection. TCRdb re-derived calls from the reads in MiXCR, one entry per CDR3 protein. The sample consists of about 890,000 distinct CDR3 sequences, approximately 33% of them appearing once. These receptors have no known antigen. The source was cultured CD8+ T cells from PBMCs, collected from culture after CMV antigen stimulation. All receptors come from a human donor in good health (CMV status not recorded). Some clones in this sample may be carry-over from other donors' samples. Both conserved end residues are part of each CDR3. D genes are given only for firm matches. Expanded clones are given a class, and other clones once, few, many or no size at all.

v_gene	j_gene	abundance	d_gene	CDR3aa	CDR3nt
TRBV12-5	TRBJ2-2	-	-	CASGFWGFPAGELFF	TGTGCTAGTGGTTTTTGGGGATTCCCCGCCGGGGAGCTGTTTTTT
TRBV12-3/TRBV12-4	TRBJ1-2	-	TRBD1	CASSGTGGAGYSYTF	TGTGCCAGCAGCGGGACAGGGGGCGCGGGGTATAGCTACACCTTC
TRBV7-8	TRBJ2-1	-	-	CANSPTSFDEQFF	TGTGCCAACAGCCCTACTAGTTTTGATGAGCAGTTCTTC
TRBV2	TRBJ1-2	-	-	CAITMGNTVYGYTF	TGTGCCATCACAATGGGGAACACTGTCTATGGCTACACCTTC
TRBV7-6	TRBJ2-1	many	-	CASSYGFEQFF	TGTGCCAGCAGCTATGGGTTTGAGCAGTTCTTC
TRBV20-1	TRBJ1-5	-	-	CSAKKGDGGYQPQHF	TGCAGTGCCAAAAAGGGGGACGGTGGCTATCAGCCCCAGCATTTT
TRBV5-4	TRBJ2-1	-	TRBD2	CASNTAYGGGPYNEQFF	TGTGCCAGCAACACGGCTTACGGGGGGGGCCCGTACAATGAGCAGTTCTTC
TRBV7-9	TRBJ1-2	few	-	CASSSTRNYGYTF	TGTGCCAGCAGTTCGACGAGGAACTATGGCTACACCTTC
TRBV27	TRBJ2-7	-	-	CASSLSVSYSREGYEQYF	TGTGCCAGCAGTTTATCCGTCTCGTACAGCCGCGAGGGCTACGAGCAGTACTTC
TRBV20-1	TRBJ1-5	-	-	CSARLGAAQPQHF	TGCAGTGCCCGTCTAGGGGCGGCTCAGCCCCAGCATTTT
TRBV9	TRBJ1-2	few	TRBD1	CASSVTGGAGMEGYTF	TGTGCCAGCAGCGTTACAGGGGGCGCCGGCATGGAGGGCTACACCTTC
TRBV2	TRBJ1-1	-	TRBD1	CASSDLVQGLMNTEAFF	TGTGCCAGCAGTGATCTAGTACAGGGGCTAATGAACACTGAAGCTTTCTTT
TRBV7-2	TRBJ2-3	many	TRBD2	CASSIKIREGTDTQYF	TGTGCCAGCAGCATCAAGATTCGGGAGGGTACAGATACGCAGTATTTT
TRBV12-3/TRBV12-4	TRBJ1-5	few	-	CASSLMGPGVGQPQHF	TGTGCCAGCAGTTTAATGGGTCCAGGGGTGGGTCAGCCCCAGCATTTT
TRBV5-4	TRBJ2-1	-	-	CASSLDPTNDEQFF	TGTGCCAGCAGCCTGGACCCGACCAACGATGAGCAGTTCTTC
TRBV19	TRBJ1-2	few	-	CASSSRRAPYGYTF	TGTGCCAGTAGTAGTCGGAGAGCACCGTATGGCTACACCTTC
TRBV7-9	TRBJ1-2	-	-	CASSLKGRDANYGYTF	TGTGCCAGCAGCTTAAAAGGTAGAGATGCTAACTATGGCTACACCTTC
TRBV27	TRBJ1-2	-	TRBD1	CASSRGGQGARGYTF	TGTGCCAGCAGTCGGGGGGGACAGGGGGCGAGAGGCTACACCTTC
TRBV7-6	TRBJ2-7	many	-	CASSLAREGGVYEQYF	TGTGCCAGCAGCTTAGCGCGAGAGGGGGGTGTCTACGAGCAGTACTTC
TRBV7-2	TRBJ2-2	many	TRBD1	CASSLEDRAETTGELFF	TGTGCCAGCAGCTTAGAGGACAGGGCGGAGACCACCGGGGAGCTGTTTTTT
TRBV7-6	TRBJ1-6	many	-	CASSSDSYNSPLHF	TGTGCCAGCAGCTCCGACAGTTATAATTCACCCCTCCACTTT
TRBV4-1	TRBJ2-3	-	TRBD1	CASSHNTGAADTQYF	TGCGCCAGCAGCCATAATACAGGGGCCGCAGATACGCAGTATTTT
TRBV11-2	TRBJ1-1	-	-	CASSSPQGWMNTEAFF	TGTGCCAGCAGCTCCCCGCAGGGATGGATGAACACTGAAGCTTTCTTT
TRBV12-3/TRBV12-4	TRBJ1-1	many	TRBD1	CASSFVTGEAMNTEAFF	TGTGCCAGCAGTTTCGTAACAGGGGAGGCCATGAACACTGAAGCTTTCTTT
TRBV2	TRBJ2-1	-	-	CASRADNEQFF	TGTGCCAGCAGGGCGGACAATGAGCAGTTCTTC
TRBV24-1	TRBJ1-2	-	TRBD1	CATSAPGTGQNGYTF	TGTGCCACCTCCGCCCCTGGGACAGGCCAAAATGGCTACACCTTC
TRBV13	TRBJ2-4	many	TRBD2	CASSPGLLAGGSVYF	TGTGCCAGCAGCCCCGGCCTACTAGCGGGGGGGTCGGTCTACTTC
TRBV4-1	TRBJ2-5	few	-	CASSPQGGLGKETQYF	TGCGCCAGCAGCCCCCAGGGGGGGCTGGGAAAAGAGACCCAGTACTTC
TRBV7-6	TRBJ2-1	few	-	CASSPLSRATYNEQFF	TGTGCCAGCAGCCCCCTGAGTCGGGCCACCTACAATGAGCAGTTCTTC
TRBV6-6	TRBJ2-4	-	-	CASLHLAKNIQYF	TGTGCCAGTTTACACCTAGCCAAAAACATTCAGTACTTC
TRBV15	TRBJ2-3	-	TRBD2	CATSRELAGETGDTQYF	TGTGCCACCAGCAGAGAATTAGCGGGGGAGACCGGTGATACGCAGTATTTT
TRBV7-8	TRBJ2-1	-	TRBD1	CASSVTGVVCNEQFF	TGTGCCAGCAGCGTAACAGGGGTTGTCTGCAATGAGCAGTTCTTC
TRBV25-1	TRBJ2-7	few	-	CASSGRRQTKYEQYF	TGTGCCAGCAGCGGCCGGCGGCAGACTAAGTACGAGCAGTACTTC
TRBV7-9	TRBJ2-1	-	-	CASSSIRQRPPDNEQFF	TGTGCCAGCAGCTCCATCCGACAGCGGCCCCCCGACAATGAGCAGTTCTTC
TRBV4-1	TRBJ1-3	-	-	CASSQDAPDLSGNTIYF	TGCGCCAGCAGCCAAGATGCGCCCGATCTCTCTGGAAACACCATATATTTT
TRBV7-3	TRBJ2-5	many	TRBD2	CASSLAGGAQETQYF	TGTGCCAGCAGCTTAGCCGGGGGGGCCCAAGAGACCCAGTACTTC
TRBV7-8	TRBJ2-3	-	-	CASSLALGGRDTHYF	TGTGCCAGCAGCTTAGCTCTGGGGGGCCGGGATACGCATTATTTT
TRBV4-1	TRBJ1-5	-	-	CASSQAARSNQPQHF	TGCGCCAGCAGCCAAGCGGCCAGGAGCAATCAGCCCCAGCATTTT
TRBV4-1	TRBJ2-4	few	-	CASSQDEGGQAKNIQYF	TGTGCCAGCAGCCAAGACGAGGGGGGGCAGGCCAAAAACATTCAGTACTTC
TRBV12-3/TRBV12-4	TRBJ2-2	many	TRBD1	CASSSFRDRANTGELFF	TGTGCCAGCAGTTCTTTTCGAGACAGGGCGAACACCGGGGAGCTGTTTTTT
TRBV6-2/TRBV6-3	TRBJ1-4	many	-	CASSYGATNEKLFF	TGTGCCAGCAGTTACGGTGCAACTAATGAAAAACTGTTTTTT
TRBV20-1	TRBJ2-1	-	TRBD2	CSARESSGGALNNEQFF	TGCAGTGCTAGAGAATCTAGCGGGGGGGCCCTCAACAATGAGCAGTTCTTC
TRBV7-6	TRBJ2-1	few	-	CASSSPPQSNEQFF	TGTGCCAGCAGCTCCCCCCCCCAAAGCAATGAGCAGTTCTTC
TRBV4-3	TRBJ2-1	-	-	CASSQAGGGGPYNEQFF	TGCGCCAGCAGCCAAGCCGGGGGAGGGGGGCCCTACAATGAGCAGTTCTTC
TRBV5-4	TRBJ1-2	-	TRBD1	CASSLPTGRNGYTF	TGTGCCAGCAGCTTGCCGACAGGGAGAAATGGCTACACCTTC
TRBV6-6	TRBJ1-4	few	TRBD1	CASSYNPVDKDREDEKLFF	TGTGCCAGCAGTTATAACCCCGTCGATAAGGACAGGGAGGATGAAAAACTGTTTTTT
TRBV7-9	TRBJ2-5	few	-	CASSLAYPDGGQVTQYF	TGTGCCAGCAGCTTAGCGTACCCAGATGGGGGCCAAGTGACCCAGTACTTC
TRBV6-2/TRBV6-3	TRBJ2-1	few	-	CASRNPGGAYNEQFF	TGTGCCAGCAGAAATCCCGGGGGAGCTTACAATGAGCAGTTCTTC
TRBV4-1	TRBJ2-6	-	-	CASSQVSPASANVLIF	TGCGCCAGCAGCCAAGTCAGCCCCGCAAGCGCCAACGTCCTGATTTTC
TRBV6-5	TRBJ2-2	-	TRBD1	CASSYFGQGGPGELFF	TGTGCCAGCAGTTACTTTGGACAGGGGGGCCCCGGGGAGCTGTTTTTT
TRBV29-1	TRBJ1-2	-	-	CSVGTFLTAANYGYTF	TGCAGCGTAGGGACATTCTTGACTGCGGCTAACTATGGCTACACCTTC
TRBV19	TRBJ2-7	-	-	CASSSREPYEQYF	TGTGCCAGTAGTTCCCGGGAACCCTACGAGCAGTACTTC
TRBV5-3	TRBJ2-1	few	-	CASSLGRSINEQFF	TGTGCCAGCAGCCTGGGAAGATCGATCAATGAGCAGTTCTTC
TRBV19	TRBJ1-1	-	-	CASSIDRPLNTEAFF	TGTGCCAGTAGTATAGACAGGCCGTTGAACACTGAAGCTTTCTTT